The source of this T cell receptor (beta chain) is a study of beta chain features in type 1 diabetes. Regarding the study as a whole: TCRB CDR3s from Type 1 diabetes patients were moderately but significantly shorter in all four CD4+ subsets.

About this clone itself: Its antigen is currently unknown.

Every bit of the isolated RNA underwent reverse transcription, so sequencing read expressed TCRB transcripts. The repertoire was sequenced with immunoSEQ multiplex PCR; TCRdb's copy has only in-frame clones and lacks some. The repertoire includes around 110,000 clones, about a sixth of them detected once, and 2.3% sits in the top ten. The CDR3 is 14 amino acids. Looked up from germline, CDR1 is LGHNA and CDR2 is YNFKEQ. V was trimmed by 7 bases and J by 0 bases, leaving 9 bases between them. The chain has TRBV4-2 and TRBJ1-4; D unresolved. The sequencing sample was made of central memory CD4+ T cells from blood. The clonotype comes from a man aged 30-40 years with type 1 diabetes. CDR3 sequence: CASKDGPTNEKLFF. The CDR3 nucleotides are TGTGCCAGCAAAGACGGTCCAACTAATGAAAAACTGTTTTTT.